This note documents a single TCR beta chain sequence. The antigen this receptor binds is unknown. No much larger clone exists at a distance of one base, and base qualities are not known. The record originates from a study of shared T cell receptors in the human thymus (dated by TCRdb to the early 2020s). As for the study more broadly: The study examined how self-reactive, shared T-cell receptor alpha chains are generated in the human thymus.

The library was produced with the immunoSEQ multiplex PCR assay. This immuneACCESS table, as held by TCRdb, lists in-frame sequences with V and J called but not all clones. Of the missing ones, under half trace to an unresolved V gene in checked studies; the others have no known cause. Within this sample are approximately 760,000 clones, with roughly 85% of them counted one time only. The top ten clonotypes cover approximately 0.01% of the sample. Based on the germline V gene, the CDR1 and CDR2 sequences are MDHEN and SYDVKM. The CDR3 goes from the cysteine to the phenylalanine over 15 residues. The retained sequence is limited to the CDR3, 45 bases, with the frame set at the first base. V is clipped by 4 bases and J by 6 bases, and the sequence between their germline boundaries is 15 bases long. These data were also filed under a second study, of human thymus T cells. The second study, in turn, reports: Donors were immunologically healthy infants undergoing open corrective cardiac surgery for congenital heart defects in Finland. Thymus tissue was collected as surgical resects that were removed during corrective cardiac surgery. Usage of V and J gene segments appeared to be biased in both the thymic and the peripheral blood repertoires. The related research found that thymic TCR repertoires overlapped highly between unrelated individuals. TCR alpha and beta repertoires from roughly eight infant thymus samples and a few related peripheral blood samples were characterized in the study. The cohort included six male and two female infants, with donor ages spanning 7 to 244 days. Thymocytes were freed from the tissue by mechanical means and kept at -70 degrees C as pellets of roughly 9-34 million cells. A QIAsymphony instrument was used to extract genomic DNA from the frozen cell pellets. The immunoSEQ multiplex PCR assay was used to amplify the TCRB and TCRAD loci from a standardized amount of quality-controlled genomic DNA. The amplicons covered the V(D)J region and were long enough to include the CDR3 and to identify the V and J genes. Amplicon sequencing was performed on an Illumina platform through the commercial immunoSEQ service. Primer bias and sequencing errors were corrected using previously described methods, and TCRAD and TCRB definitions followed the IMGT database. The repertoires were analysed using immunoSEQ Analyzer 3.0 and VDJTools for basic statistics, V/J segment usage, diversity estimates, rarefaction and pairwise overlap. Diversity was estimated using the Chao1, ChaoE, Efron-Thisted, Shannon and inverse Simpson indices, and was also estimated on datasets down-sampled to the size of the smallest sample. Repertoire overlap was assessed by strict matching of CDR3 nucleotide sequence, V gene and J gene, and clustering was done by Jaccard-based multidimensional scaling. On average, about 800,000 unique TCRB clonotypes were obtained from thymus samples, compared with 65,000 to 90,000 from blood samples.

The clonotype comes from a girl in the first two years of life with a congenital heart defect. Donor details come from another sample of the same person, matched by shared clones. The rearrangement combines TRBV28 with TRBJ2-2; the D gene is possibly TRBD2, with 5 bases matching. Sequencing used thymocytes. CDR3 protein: CASSSHPPGAGELFF. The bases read TGTGCCAGCAGTTCTCACCCTCCCGGGGCCGGGGAGCTGTTTTTT.